This T cell receptor (beta chain) was sequenced in a study of control samples from healthy donors and cancer patients. The data were produced by immunoSEQ multiplex PCR, yet TCRdb's version contains in-frame clones alone and is incomplete. The sample records approximately 160,000 clones, approximately 94% being singletons. CDR3 length: 15 amino acids. Trimming stripped 4 bases from V and 3 bases from J, with 13 bases between. CDR1 and CDR2 from the germline V gene are MNHEY and SVGEGT. The chain uses TRBV6-2 or TRBV6-3 and TRBJ1-5; no clear D. The specimen sequenced was blood. This clonotype originated in a woman aged 18 to 35 in good health. The CDR3 DNA sequence: TGTGCCAGCAGTTTTACCAGGAGCCTCAATCAGCCCCAGCATTTT. Its translation: CASSFTRSLNQPQHF.